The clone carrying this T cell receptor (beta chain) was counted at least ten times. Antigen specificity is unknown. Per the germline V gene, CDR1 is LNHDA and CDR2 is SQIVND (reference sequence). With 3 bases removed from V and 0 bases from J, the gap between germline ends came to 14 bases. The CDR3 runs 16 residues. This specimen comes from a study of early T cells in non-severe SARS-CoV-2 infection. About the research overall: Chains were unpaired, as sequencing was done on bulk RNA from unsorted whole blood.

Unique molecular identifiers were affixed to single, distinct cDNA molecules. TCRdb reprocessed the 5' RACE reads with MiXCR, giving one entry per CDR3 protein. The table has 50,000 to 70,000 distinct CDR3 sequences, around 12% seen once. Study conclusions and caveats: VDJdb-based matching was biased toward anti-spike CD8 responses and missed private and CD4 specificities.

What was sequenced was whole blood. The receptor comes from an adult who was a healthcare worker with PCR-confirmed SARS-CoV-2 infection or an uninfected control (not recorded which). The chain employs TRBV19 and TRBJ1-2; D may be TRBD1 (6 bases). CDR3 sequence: CASSIAGATANYGYTF. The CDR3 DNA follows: TGTGCCAGTAGTATCGCAGGGGCTACAGCTAACTATGGCTACACCTTC.